The clone carrying this TCR beta chain appeared many times. As yet, its antigen is unknown. This entry belongs to a study of CD8 T cells in ankylosing spondylitis. Study-wide points: Made up of about eight highly homologous variants, a TCR beta motif appeared characteristic of ankylosing spondylitis blood.

TCRdb re-called the 5' RACE reads through MiXCR, storing one row per CDR3 protein. The table has 150,000 to 200,000 distinct CDR3 sequences, around 13% seen once; the top ten hold around 10%. CDR3 length: 12 amino acids. Per germline, CDR1 MDHEN and CDR2 SYDVKM. With 5 bases clipped from V and 10 bases from J, the junction kept 6 bases outside the gene matches. V usage is TRBV28 and J usage is TRBJ2-3; 7 positions agree with TRBD1. Sample: blood, either unsorted or a sorted T cell fraction (not recorded which). This clonotype was obtained from a female donor with ankylosing spondylitis or in good health (not recorded which). DNA for the CDR3: TGTGCCAGCAGTGCCGGGACAGCGGCGCAGTATTTT. Translated: CASSAGTAAQYF.